A single sample gave rise to the 16 T cell receptor beta chains below, sequenced in a study of T cells after yellow fever vaccination. Using its own MiXCR run on the 5' RACE reads, TCRdb lists one record per CDR3 protein. The table includes some 350,000 distinct CDR3 sequences, more than 9% detected once. The sample in question was PBMCs, obtained on the day of the first yellow fever vaccination. The origin of the receptors is a man aged 18 to 29 who received the YFV17D yellow fever vaccine.

The chain employs TRBV7-2 and TRBJ1-1, with D tentatively TRBD1 (5 bases). The CDR3 runs to 14 residues. The V end was cut by 5 bases, the J end by 5 bases, with 15 bases between. Germline V gene sequence: CDR1 SGHTA, CDR2 FQGNSA. CDR3 loop: CASSPPRAGTEAFF. The CDR3 region has the DNA TGTGCCAGCAGCCCCCCCAGGGCTGGGACTGAAGCTTTCTTT. Variable domain in full (rest from reference TRBV7-2 and TRBJ1-1): GAGVSQSPSNKVTEKGKDVELRCDPISGHTALYWYRQSLGQGLEFLIYFQGNSAPDKSGLPSDRFSAERTGGSVSTLTIQRTQQEDSAVYLCASSPPRAGTEAFFGQGTRLTVV.

This chain connects TRBV5-1 to TRBJ1-2, with D possibly TRBD1 on 5 matching bases. Per the germline V gene, CDR1 is SGHRS and CDR2 is YFSETQ. V was trimmed by 6 bases and J by 7 bases, leaving 19 bases between them. The CDR3 has 14 residues. CDR3 DNA: TGCGCCAGCACCCTCTCCCGGGGGTCTGGTGGCTACACCTTC. Translating gives CASTLSRGSGGYTF.

The rearrangement links TRBV5-4 to TRBJ1-2; D is unclear. Germline V lookup: CDR1 SGHNT, CDR2 YYREEE (reference sequence). There are 14 residues in the CDR3. With 5 bases removed from V and 7 bases from J, the gap between germline ends came to 18 bases. CDR3 protein: CASRSDLITPGYTF. The DNA for the CDR3 is TGTGCCAGCAGATCGGACCTCATAACTCCTGGCTACACCTTC.

The chain has TRBV20-1 and TRBJ2-5; possible D gene TRBD2, 5 bases. Germline assignment: CDR1 DFQATT and CDR2 SNEGSKA (reference sequence). Trimming cost V 5 bases and J 2 bases, with 15 bases left between them. CDR3 length: 14 amino acids. The CDR3 loop is CSARTAREQETQYF. The CDR3, as DNA: TGCAGTGCTCGTACGGCCCGGGAACAAGAGACCCAGTACTTC.

This clonotype turned up a few times. The V and J genes are TRBV29-1 and TRBJ1-5; no firm D call. The CDR3 is made up of 13 amino acids. CDR1 and CDR2 (germline): SQVTM, ANQGSEA. Trimming stripped 4 bases from V and 4 bases from J, with 11 bases between. The CDR3 DNA follows: TGCAGCGTTGGCAGCCTGGGGAATCAGCCCCAGCATTTT. Its translation: CSVGSLGNQPQHF.

Here the CDR3 reads CASSFQGGRSGNTIYF. In DNA, the CDR3 is TGTGCCAGCAGCTTCCAGGGGGGACGCTCTGGAAACACCATATATTTT. J is TRBJ1-3 and V is TRBV7-9; 7 nucleotides match TRBD1. V was clipped by 3 bases and J by 0 bases; unmatched bases: 5. CDR3 size: 16 residues. From germline, CDR1 is SEHNR and CDR2 FQNEAQ (reference sequence).

The chain links TRBV12-3 or TRBV12-4 to TRBJ2-1; D not resolved. The CDR3 has 13 amino acids. Trimming stripped 3 bases from V and 5 bases from J, with 8 bases between. CDR3 sequence (DNA): TGTGCCAGCAGTTTTAGCAGTGACAATGAGCAGTTCTTC. Protein product: CASSFSSDNEQFF.

The chain carries TRBV28 and TRBJ1-6; D possibly corresponds to TRBD1 (6 bases). Germline V gene lookup returns CDR1 MDHEN and CDR2 SYDVKM. V lost 5 bases to trimming and J lost 9 bases, with 17 bases between them. CDR3 size: 15 residues. CDR3 region: CASSLQRGAGSPLHF. The DNA of the CDR3 is TGTGCCAGCAGTCTTCAACGGGGGGCAGGTTCACCCCTCCACTTT.

This rearrangement joins TRBV5-5 to TRBJ2-1; TRBD2 agrees at 13 bases. Germline V lookup: CDR1 SGHKS, CDR2 YYEKEE (reference sequence). J lost 6 bases, V lost 3 bases, and 3 bases had no gene match. This CDR3 is built from 15 residues. The CDR3 loop is CASSSGTSGVNEQFF. The DNA of the CDR3 is TGTGCCAGCAGCTCCGGGACTAGCGGGGTCAATGAGCAGTTCTTC.

There are a few counts of this clonotype. CDR3 protein: CASSLVPWEQFF. Here the CDR3 DNA reads TGTGCCAGCAGCTTAGTTCCCTGGGAGCAGTTCTTC. The chain carries TRBV7-6 and TRBJ2-1, with no clear D. Germline V lookup: CDR1 SGHVS, CDR2 FNYEAQ. The CDR3 covers 12 residues. The V end was cut by 1 base, the J end by 10 bases, with 8 bases between.

This clonotype was recorded only once. The V and J genes are TRBV28 and TRBJ1-5, with a possible D match to TRBD1 (5 bases). This CDR3 is 14 amino acids long. The germline V gene has CDR1 MDHEN and CDR2 SYDVKM. Trimming took off 6 bases at V and 0 bases at J, with 9 bases between the two ends. The CDR3: CASRKGYSNQPQHF. CDR3 bases: TGTGCCAGCAGAAAGGGGTATAGCAATCAGCCCCAGCATTTT.

The V gene is TRBV19, the J gene TRBJ2-3; 12 positions match TRBD2. This CDR3 is built from 17 residues. V trimming: 7 bases; J trimming: 0 bases; junction bases outside the gene matches: 8. From germline, CDR1 is LNHDA and CDR2 SQIVND (reference sequence). CDR3 nucleotide sequence: TGTGCCAGTACCGGTCCACTAGCGGGGGGTAGCACAGATACGCAGTATTTT. This encodes CASTGPLAGGSTDTQYF.

This clonotype was counted at least ten times. The V call is TRBV11-2, the J call TRBJ2-5, with TRBD2 matching over 10 bases. The V gene's germline CDR1 is SGHAT and CDR2 FQNNGV. This CDR3 is 15 amino acids long. The trim removed 3 bases at V and 5 bases at J, leaving 6 bases unmatched. DNA of the CDR3: TGTGCCAGCAGCTTTTTAGCGGGGGGAGTTGAGACCCAGTACTTC. It yields the protein CASSFLAGGVETQYF.

The chain uses TRBV7-2 and TRBJ2-4, with 7 bases identical to TRBD1. The V and J ends lost 5 bases and 2 bases, in that order; junction bases with no gene match: 9. CDR3 length: 16 amino acids. Germline values: CDR1 SGHTA, CDR2 FQGNSA. The CDR3 loop reads CASSPTIQGTKNIQYF. The CDR3 DNA reads as TGTGCCAGCAGCCCTACTATACAGGGGACCAAAAACATTCAGTACTTC. The whole variable domain, filled in from reference TRBV7-2 and TRBJ2-4, reads GAGVSQSPSNKVTEKGKDVELRCDPISGHTALYWYRQSLGQGLEFLIYFQGNSAPDKSGLPSDRFSAERTGGSVSTLTIQRTQQEDSAVYLCASSPTIQGTKNIQYFGAGTRLSVL.

The table lists this clonotype with a few counts. This chain uses TRBV27 with TRBJ2-3; D may be TRBD1 (5 bases). Per germline, CDR1 MNHEY and CDR2 SMNVEV (reference sequence). Trimming shortened V by 1 base and J by 1 base, and 9 bases separated the two germline ends. CDR3 length: 15 residues. Written as DNA, the CDR3 is TGTGCCAGCAGTTTATACTGGGGCGGCACAGATACGCAGTATTTT. This sequence encodes CASSLYWGGTDTQYF.

The J gene is TRBJ1-5, the V gene TRBV20-1; no reliable D call. Germline-derived CDR1 and CDR2 are DFQATT and SNEGSKA (reference sequence). The CDR3 has 13 amino acids. The V and J ends lost 2 bases and 6 bases respectively, with 11 bases between them. The CDR3 reads CSARRTAGQPQHF. The CDR3, as DNA: TGCAGTGCTAGAAGAACAGCCGGTCAGCCCCAGCATTTT.